This T cell receptor beta chain was sequenced for a study of T cell repertoires in ileal Crohn's disease. Study outcomes and limitations: Clonal expansions were more frequent in active smokers than non-smokers at surgery.

Generated by immunoSEQ multiplex PCR, the TCRdb table keeps only in-frame clones and is missing some. The sample carries tens of thousands of clones, roughly 77% recorded once. There are a few counts of this clone. Its antigen remains unknown. Trimming pared 2 bases from V and 6 bases from J, leaving 5 bases between. The CDR3 runs 13 residues. Germline CDR1 is SEHNR and CDR2 is FQNEAQ (reference sequence). The specimen was ileal tissue. The receptor comes from an adult with Crohn's disease. This chain joins TRBV7-9 and TRBJ1-6, with D perhaps TRBD1 (5 bases). As DNA, the CDR3 is TGTGCCAGCAGCTTACAGGGTAATTCACCCCTCCACTTT. Protein sequence: CASSLQGNSPLHF.